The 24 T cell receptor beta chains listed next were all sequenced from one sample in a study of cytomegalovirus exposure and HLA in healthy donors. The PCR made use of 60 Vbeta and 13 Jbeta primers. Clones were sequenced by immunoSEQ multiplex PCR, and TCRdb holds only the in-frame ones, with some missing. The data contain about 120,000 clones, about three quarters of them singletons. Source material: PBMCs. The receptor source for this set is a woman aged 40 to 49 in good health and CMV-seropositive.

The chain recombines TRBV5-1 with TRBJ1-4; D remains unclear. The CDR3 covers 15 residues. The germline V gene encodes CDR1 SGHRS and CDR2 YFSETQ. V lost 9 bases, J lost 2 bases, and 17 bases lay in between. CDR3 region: CATQRGVGTNEKLFF. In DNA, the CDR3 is TGCGCCACCCAACGAGGAGTTGGTACTAATGAAAAACTGTTTTTT.

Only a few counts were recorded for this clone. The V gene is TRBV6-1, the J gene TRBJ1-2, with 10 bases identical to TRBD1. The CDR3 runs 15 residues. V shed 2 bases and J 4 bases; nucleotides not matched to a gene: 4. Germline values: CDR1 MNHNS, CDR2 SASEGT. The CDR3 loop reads CASSENWDRGYGYTF. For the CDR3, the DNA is TGTGCCAGCAGTGAAAACTGGGACAGGGGCTATGGCTACACCTTC.

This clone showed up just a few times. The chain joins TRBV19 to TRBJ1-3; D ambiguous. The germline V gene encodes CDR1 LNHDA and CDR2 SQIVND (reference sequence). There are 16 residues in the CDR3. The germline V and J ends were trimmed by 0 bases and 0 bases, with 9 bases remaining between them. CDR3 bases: TGTGCCAGTAGTATAGAATATCGGAGCTCTGGAAACACCATATATTTT. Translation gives CASSIEYRSSGNTIYF. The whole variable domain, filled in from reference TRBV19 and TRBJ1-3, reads DGGITQSPKYLFRKEGQNVTLSCEQNLNHDAMYWYRQDPGQGLRLIYYSQIVNDFQKGDIAEGYSVSREKKESFPLTVTSAQKNPTAFYLCASSIEYRSSGNTIYFGEGSWLTVV.

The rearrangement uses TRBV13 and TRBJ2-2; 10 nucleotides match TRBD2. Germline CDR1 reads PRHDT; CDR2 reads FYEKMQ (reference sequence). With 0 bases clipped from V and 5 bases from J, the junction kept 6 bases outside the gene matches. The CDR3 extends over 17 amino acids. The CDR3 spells CASSLGTSGLTTGELFF. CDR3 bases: TGTGCCAGCAGCTTAGGGACTAGCGGGTTGACAACCGGGGAGCTGTTTTTT.

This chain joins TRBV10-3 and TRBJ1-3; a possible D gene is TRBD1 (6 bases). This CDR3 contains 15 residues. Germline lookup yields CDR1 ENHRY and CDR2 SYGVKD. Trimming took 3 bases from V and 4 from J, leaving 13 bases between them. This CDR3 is CAISDEGGRGNTIYF. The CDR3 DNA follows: TGTGCCATCAGTGATGAAGGGGGAAGGGGAAACACCATATATTTT.

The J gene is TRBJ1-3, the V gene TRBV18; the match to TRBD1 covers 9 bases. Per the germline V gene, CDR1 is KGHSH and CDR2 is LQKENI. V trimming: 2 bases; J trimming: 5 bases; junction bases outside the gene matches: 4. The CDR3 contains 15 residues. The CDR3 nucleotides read TGTGCCAGCTCACCAACACAGGGGGCAAGAAACACCATATATTTT. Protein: CASSPTQGARNTIYF.

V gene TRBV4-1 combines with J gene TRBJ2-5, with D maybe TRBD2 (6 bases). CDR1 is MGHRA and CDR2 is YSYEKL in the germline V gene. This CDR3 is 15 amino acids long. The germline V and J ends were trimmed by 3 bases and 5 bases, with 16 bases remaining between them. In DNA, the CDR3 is TGCGCCAGCAGCCAGTACTGGGCGGGGATGGAGACCCAGTACTTC. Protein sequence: CASSQYWAGMETQYF.

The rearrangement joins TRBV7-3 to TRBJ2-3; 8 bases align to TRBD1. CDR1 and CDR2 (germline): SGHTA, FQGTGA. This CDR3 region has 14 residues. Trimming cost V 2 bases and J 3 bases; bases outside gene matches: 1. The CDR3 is CASSLDRGTDTQYF. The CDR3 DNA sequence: TGTGCCAGCAGCTTAGACAGGGGTACAGATACGCAGTATTTT.

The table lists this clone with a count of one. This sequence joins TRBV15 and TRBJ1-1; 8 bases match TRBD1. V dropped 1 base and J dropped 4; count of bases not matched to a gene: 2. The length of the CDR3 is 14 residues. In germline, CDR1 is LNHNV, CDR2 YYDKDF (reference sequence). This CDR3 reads CATSRAGGRTEAFF. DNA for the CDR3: TGTGCCACCAGCAGAGCAGGGGGCCGCACTGAAGCTTTCTTT.

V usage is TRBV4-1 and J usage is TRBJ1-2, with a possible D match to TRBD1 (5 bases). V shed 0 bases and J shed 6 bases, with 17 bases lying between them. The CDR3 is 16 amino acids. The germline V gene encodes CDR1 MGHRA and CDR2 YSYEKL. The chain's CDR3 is CASSQDRTERQNGYTF. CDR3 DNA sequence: TGCGCCAGCAGCCAAGATCGGACGGAGAGACAGAATGGCTACACCTTC.

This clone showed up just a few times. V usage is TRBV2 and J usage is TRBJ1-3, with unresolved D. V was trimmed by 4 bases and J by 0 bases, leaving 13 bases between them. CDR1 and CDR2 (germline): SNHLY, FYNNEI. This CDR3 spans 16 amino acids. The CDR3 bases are TGTGCCAGCAGTGTCGGATGGGCCCGCTCTGGAAACACCATATATTTT. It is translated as CASSVGWARSGNTIYF.

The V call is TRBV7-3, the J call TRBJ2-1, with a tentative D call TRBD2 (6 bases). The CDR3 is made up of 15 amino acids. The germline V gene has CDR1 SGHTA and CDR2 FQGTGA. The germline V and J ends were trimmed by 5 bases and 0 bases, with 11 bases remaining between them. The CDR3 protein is CASSTDSGSYNEQFF. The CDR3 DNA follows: TGTGCCAGCAGCACCGATAGCGGCTCCTACAATGAGCAGTTCTTC.

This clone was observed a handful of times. The CDR3 DNA is TGTGCCAGCAGCTTAGAACAGGGTTCCTACAATGAGCAGTTCTTC. It yields the protein CASSLEQGSYNEQFF. The chain employs TRBV6-1 and TRBJ2-1; tentatively, D is TRBD1 (6 bases). This CDR3 is built from 15 residues. Germline CDR1 reads MNHNS; CDR2 reads SASEGT. The V and J ends lost 6 bases and 1 base respectively, with 13 bases between them.

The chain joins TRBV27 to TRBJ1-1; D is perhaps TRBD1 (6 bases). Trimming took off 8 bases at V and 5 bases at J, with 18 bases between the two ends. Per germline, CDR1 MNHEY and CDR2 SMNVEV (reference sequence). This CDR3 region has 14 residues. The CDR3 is CASSTGPGPTEAFF. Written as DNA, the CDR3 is TGTGCCAGCTCTACAGGGCCCGGGCCGACTGAAGCTTTCTTT.

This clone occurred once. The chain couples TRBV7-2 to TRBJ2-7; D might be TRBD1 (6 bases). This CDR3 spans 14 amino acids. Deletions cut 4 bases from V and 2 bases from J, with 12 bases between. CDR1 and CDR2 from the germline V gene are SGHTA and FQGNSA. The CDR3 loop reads CASSSGTTPYEQYF. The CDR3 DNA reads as TGTGCCAGCAGCTCCGGGACAACCCCCTACGAGCAGTACTTC.

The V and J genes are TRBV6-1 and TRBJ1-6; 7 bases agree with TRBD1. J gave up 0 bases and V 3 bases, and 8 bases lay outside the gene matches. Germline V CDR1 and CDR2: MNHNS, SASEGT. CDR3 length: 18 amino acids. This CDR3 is CASSDRGTRSSYNSPLHF. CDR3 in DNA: TGTGCCAGCAGTGACAGGGGGACGAGGAGCTCCTATAATTCACCCCTCCACTTT.

The CDR3 DNA reads as TGCGCCAGCAGCTCCACTAGCGGGGGGTACACAGATACGCAGTATTTT. Protein sequence: CASSSTSGGYTDTQYF. The chain has TRBV5-1 and TRBJ2-3; 12 positions match TRBD2. Unmatched junction bases numbered 4, after V lost 3 bases and J lost 2 bases. Per the germline V gene, CDR1 is SGHRS and CDR2 is YFSETQ. This CDR3 is 16 amino acids long.

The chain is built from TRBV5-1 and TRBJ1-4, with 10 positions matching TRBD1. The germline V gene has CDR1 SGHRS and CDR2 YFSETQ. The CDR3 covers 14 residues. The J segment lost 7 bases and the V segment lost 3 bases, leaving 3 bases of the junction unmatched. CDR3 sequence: CASSSGTGVEKLFF. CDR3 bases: TGCGCCAGCAGCTCCGGGACAGGGGTTGAAAAACTGTTTTTT. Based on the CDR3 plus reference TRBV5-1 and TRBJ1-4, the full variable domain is KAGVTQTPRYLIKTRGQQVTLSCSPISGHRSVSWYQQTPGQGLQFLFEYFSETQRNKGNFPGRFSGRQFSNSRSEMNVSTLELGDSALYLCASSSGTGVEKLFFGSGTQLSVL.

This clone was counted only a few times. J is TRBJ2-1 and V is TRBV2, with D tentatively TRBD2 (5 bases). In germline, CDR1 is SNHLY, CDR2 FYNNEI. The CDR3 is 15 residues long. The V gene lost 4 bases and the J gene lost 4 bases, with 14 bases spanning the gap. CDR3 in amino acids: CASSGPGEIYNEQFF. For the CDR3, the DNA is TGTGCCAGCAGTGGTCCCGGGGAGATTTACAATGAGCAGTTCTTC.

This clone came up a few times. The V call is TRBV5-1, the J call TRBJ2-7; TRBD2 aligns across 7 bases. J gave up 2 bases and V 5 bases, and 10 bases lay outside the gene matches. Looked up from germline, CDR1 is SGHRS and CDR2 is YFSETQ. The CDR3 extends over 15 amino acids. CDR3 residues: CASRRAGDPAYEQYF. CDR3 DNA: TGCGCCAGCAGGCGTGCGGGGGACCCCGCCTACGAGCAGTACTTC.

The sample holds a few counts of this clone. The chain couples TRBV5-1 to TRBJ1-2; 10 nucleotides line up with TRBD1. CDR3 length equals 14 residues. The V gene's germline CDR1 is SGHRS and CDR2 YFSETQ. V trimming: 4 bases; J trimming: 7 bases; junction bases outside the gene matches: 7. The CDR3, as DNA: TGCGCCAGCAGCCCGGGACAGGGGAACGGTGGCTACACCTTC. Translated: CASSPGQGNGGYTF.

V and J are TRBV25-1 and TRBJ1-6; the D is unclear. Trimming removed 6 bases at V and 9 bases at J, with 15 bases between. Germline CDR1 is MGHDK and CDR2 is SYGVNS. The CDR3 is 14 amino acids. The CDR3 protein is CASSLTGWTSPLHF. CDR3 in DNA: TGTGCCAGCAGCTTGACGGGGTGGACTTCACCCCTCCACTTT.

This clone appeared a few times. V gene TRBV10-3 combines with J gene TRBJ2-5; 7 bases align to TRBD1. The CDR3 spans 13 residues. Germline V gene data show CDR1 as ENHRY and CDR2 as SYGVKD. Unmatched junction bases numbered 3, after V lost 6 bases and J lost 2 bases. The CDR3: CAISRDSQETQYF. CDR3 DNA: TGTGCCATCAGCCGGGACAGTCAAGAGACCCAGTACTTC.

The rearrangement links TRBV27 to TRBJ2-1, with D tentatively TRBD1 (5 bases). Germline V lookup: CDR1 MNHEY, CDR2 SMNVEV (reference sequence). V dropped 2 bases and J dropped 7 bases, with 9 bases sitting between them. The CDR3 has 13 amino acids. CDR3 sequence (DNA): TGTGCCAGCAGTTTACAGGGAAAAAATGAGCAGTTCTTC. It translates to CASSLQGKNEQFF.